This T cell receptor (beta chain) was sequenced during a study of blood T cell repertoires in COVID-19. Study background: Italy, Spain and the United States were the sources of the convalescent and acute COVID-19 samples. Sample material is recorded as cDNA or gDNA derived from T cells, B-cell-depleted T cells, or PBMCs.

This clone was seen a handful of times. In the authors' methods: Counts of nucleated cells, estimated from reference gene primer amplification, were obtained. Clones were sequenced by immunoSEQ multiplex PCR, and TCRdb holds only the in-frame ones, with some missing. The V and J calls and the clone size are those of that table, but D and trimming were determined from the DNA. The table has roughly 130,000 clones, around four fifths seen once. What was sequenced was peripheral blood. The receptor's source is a man aged 35 to 55 with active or convalescent COVID-19.

Here the CDR3 DNA reads TGTGCCAGCAGTTTGGTCAGGGGGGAAAAACTGTTTTTT. This codes for CASSLVRGEKLFF. The rearrangement links TRBV27 to TRBJ1-4, with 7 bases that match TRBD1. The CDR3 length is 13 residues. After removal of 3 bases from V and 8 bases from J, the junction contained 3 bases not matched to a gene. The V gene's germline CDR1 is MNHEY and CDR2 SMNVEV (reference sequence).